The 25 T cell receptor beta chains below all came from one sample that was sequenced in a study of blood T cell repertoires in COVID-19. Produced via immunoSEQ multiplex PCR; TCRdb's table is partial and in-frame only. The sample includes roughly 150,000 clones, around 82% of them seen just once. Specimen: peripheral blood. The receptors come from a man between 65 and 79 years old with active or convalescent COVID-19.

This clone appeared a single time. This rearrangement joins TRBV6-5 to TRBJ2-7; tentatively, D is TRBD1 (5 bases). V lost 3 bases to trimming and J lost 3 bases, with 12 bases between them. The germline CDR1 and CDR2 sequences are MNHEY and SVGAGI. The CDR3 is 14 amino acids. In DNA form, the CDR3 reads TGTGCCAGCAGTTATCTTCAGGGAAACTACGAGCAGTACTTC. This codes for CASSYLQGNYEQYF.

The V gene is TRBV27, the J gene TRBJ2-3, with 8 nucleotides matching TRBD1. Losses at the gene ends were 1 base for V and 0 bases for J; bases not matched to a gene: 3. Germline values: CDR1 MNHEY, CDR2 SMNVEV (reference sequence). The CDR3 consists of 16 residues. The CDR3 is CASSLFRQGSTDTQYF. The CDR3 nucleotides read TGTGCCAGCAGTTTATTTCGACAGGGGAGCACAGATACGCAGTATTTT.

The CDR3 region has the DNA TGTGCCAGCAGTCCGGGACTAGCGAGGGGCACAGATACGCAGTATTTT. Protein product: CASSPGLARGTDTQYF. The chain combines TRBV27 with TRBJ2-3; 10 bases agree with TRBD2. The CDR3 runs 16 residues. Germline values: CDR1 MNHEY, CDR2 SMNVEV (reference sequence). V shed 5 bases, J shed 1 base, and the junction held 6 bases outside the gene matches.

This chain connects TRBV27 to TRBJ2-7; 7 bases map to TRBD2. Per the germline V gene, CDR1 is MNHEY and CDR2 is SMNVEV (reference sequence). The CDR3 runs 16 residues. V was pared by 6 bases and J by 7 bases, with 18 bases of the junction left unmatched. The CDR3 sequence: CASSLGAGTKGREQYF. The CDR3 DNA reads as TGTGCCAGCAGCTTAGGGGCAGGGACTAAAGGTCGGGAGCAGTACTTC.

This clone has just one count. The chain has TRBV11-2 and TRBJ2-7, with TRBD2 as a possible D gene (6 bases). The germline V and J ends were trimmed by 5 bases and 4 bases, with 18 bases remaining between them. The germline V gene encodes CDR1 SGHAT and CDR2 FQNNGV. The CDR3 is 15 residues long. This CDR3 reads CASSRPGTWGYEQYF. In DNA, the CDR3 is TGTGCCAGCAGCCGGCCCGGGACTTGGGGATACGAGCAGTACTTC.

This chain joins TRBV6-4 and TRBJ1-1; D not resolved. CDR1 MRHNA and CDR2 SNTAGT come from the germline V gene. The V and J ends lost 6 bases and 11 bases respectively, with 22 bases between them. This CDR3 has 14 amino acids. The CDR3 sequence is CASRVSPDSGRAFF. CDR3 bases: TGTGCCAGCAGGGTAAGTCCGGACTCTGGACGGGCTTTCTTT.

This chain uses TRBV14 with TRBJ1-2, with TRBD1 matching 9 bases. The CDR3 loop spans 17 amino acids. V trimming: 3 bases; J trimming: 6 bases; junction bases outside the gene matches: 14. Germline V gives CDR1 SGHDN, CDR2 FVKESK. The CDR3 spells CASSHPWDREEAHGYTF. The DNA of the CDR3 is TGTGCCAGCAGCCACCCCTGGGACAGGGAAGAGGCCCATGGCTACACCTTC.

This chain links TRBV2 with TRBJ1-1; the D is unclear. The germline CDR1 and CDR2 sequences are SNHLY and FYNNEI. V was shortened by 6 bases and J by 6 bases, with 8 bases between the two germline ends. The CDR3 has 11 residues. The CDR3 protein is CASSYESEAFF. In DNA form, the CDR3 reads TGTGCCAGCAGCTACGAATCTGAAGCTTTCTTT.

For the CDR3, the DNA is TGTGCCAGCAGCGTAGACGAGAGCGGACAGGGGGAGGACGAGCAGTACTTC. The encoded protein is CASSVDESGQGEDEQYF. The chain carries TRBV9 and TRBJ2-7, with 10 bases identical to TRBD1. CDR1 and CDR2 from the germline V gene are SGDLS and YYNGEE. This CDR3 is 17 amino acids long. Trimming cost V 0 bases and J 5 bases; bases outside gene matches: 11.

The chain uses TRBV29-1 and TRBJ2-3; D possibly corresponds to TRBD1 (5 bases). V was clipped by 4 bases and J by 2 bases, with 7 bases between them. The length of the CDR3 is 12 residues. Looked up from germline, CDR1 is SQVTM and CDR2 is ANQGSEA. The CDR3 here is CSVVQDTDTQYF. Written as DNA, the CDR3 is TGCAGCGTTGTACAGGACACAGATACGCAGTATTTT.

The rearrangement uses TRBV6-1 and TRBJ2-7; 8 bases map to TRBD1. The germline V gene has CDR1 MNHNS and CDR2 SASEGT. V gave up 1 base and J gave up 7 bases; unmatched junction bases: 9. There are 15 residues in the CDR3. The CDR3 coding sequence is TGTGCCAGCAGTGAAGATGGGACAGGTTTATGGGAGCAGTACTTC. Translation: CASSEDGTGLWEQYF.

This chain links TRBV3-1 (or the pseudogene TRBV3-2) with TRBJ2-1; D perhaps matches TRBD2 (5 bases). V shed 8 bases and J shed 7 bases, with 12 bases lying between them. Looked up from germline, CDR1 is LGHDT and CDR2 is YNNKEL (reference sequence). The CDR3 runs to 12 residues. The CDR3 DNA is TGTGCCAGCGAACGAGGAGGAAATGAGCAGTTCTTC. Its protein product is CASERGGNEQFF.

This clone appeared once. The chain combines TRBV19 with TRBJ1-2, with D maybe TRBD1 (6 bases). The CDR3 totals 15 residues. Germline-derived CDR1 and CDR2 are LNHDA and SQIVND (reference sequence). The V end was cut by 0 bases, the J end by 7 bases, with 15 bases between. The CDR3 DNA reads TGTGCCAGTAGTATAGATCCTGAGGGGGTAACTGGCTACACCTTC. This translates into CASSIDPEGVTGYTF.

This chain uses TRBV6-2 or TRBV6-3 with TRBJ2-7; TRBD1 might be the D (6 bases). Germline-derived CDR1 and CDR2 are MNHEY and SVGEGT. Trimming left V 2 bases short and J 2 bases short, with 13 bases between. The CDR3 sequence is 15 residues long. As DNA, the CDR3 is TGTGCCAGCAGTTACGGGGGACAAACTACCTACGAGCAGTACTTC. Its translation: CASSYGGQTTYEQYF.

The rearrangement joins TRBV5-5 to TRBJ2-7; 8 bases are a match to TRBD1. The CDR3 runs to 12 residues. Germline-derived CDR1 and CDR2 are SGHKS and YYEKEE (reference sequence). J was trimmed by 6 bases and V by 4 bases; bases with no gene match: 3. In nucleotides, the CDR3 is TGTGCCAGCAGCATAACAGGGGGCGAGCAGTACTTC. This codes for CASSITGGEQYF.

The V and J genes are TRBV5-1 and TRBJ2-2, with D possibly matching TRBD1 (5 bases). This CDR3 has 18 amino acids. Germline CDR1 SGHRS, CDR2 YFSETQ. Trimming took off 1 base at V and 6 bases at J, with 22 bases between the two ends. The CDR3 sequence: CASSLWLQDTPGAGELFF. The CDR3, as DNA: TGCGCCAGCAGCTTGTGGCTACAGGACACCCCTGGGGCCGGGGAGCTGTTTTTT.

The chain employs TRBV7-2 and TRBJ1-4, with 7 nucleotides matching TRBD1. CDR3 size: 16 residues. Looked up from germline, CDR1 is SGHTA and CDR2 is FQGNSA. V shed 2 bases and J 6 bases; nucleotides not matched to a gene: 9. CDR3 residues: CASSLSRRGLDEKLFF. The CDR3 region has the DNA TGTGCCAGCAGCTTAAGCCGCAGGGGGTTGGATGAAAAACTGTTTTTT.

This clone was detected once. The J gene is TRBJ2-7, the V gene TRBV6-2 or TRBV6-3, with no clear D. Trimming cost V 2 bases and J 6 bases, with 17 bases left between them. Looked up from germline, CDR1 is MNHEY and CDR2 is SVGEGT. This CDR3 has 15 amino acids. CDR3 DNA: TGTGCCAGCAGTTACGCCCGGTCCACCCGAGTCGAGCAGTACTTC. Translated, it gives CASSYARSTRVEQYF.

Here the CDR3 reads CASSTGLVVDTQYF. DNA for the CDR3: TGTGCCAGCAGTACGGGACTAGTAGTAGATACGCAGTATTTT. The V call is TRBV28, the J call TRBJ2-3; 8 nucleotides agree with TRBD2. This CDR3 comprises 14 residues. CDR1 and CDR2 from the germline V gene are MDHEN and SYDVKM. V gave up 5 bases and J gave up 5 bases; unmatched junction bases: 6.

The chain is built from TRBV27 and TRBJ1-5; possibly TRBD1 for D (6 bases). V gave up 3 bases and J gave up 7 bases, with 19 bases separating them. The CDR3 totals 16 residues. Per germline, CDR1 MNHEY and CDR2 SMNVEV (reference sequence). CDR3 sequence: CASSFLLAGARQPQHF. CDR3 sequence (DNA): TGTGCCAGCAGTTTCCTCTTGGCGGGGGCGAGACAGCCCCAGCATTTT.

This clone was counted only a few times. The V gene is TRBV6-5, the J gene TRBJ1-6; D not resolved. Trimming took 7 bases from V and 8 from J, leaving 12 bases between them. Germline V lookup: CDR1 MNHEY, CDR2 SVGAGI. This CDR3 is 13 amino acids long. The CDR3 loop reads CASMRVVDSPLHF. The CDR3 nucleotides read TGTGCCAGCATGAGGGTCGTAGATTCACCCCTCCACTTT.

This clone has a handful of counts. For the CDR3, the DNA is TGTGCCAGCAGTGAAGAAAGGGGGTGGAGGTCCTACGAGCAGTACTTC. Translation: CASSEERGWRSYEQYF. The genes are TRBV6-1 and TRBJ2-7; the D gene is possibly TRBD1 (6 bases). V lost 1 base and J lost 1, with 14 bases in between. The CDR3 spans 16 residues. Germline V CDR1 and CDR2: MNHNS, SASEGT.

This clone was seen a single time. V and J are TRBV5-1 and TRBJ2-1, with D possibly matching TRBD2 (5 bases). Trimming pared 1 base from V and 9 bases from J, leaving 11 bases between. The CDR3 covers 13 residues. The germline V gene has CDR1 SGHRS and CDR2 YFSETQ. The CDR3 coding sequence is TGCGCCAGCAGCTTGACGGACTTCGGTGAGCAGTTCTTC. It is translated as CASSLTDFGEQFF.

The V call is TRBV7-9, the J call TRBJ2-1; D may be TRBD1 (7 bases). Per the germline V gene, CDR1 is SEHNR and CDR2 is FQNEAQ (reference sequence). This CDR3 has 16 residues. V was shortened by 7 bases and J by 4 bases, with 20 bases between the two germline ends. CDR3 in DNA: TGTGCCAGCATCCCCCCAGGGGGGACAGTATACAATGAGCAGTTCTTC. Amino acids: CASIPPGGTVYNEQFF.

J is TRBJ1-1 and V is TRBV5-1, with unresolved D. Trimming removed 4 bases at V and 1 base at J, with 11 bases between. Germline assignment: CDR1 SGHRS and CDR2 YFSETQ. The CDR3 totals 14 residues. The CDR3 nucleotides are TGCGCCAGCAGCCGGGAGGCGGGGAACACTGAAGCTTTCTTT. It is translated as CASSREAGNTEAFF.